Each of the 19 T cell receptor beta chains below was sequenced from the same sample in a study of cytomegalovirus exposure and HLA in healthy donors. In the PCR, 60 Vbeta and 13 Jbeta primers were used. Clones were read by immunoSEQ multiplex PCR, and TCRdb kept only the in-frame ones, dropping some. The sample yields about 84,000 clones, around 80% seen once. What was sequenced was PBMCs. Source of these receptors: a male donor in good health and CMV-seropositive.

This clone was seen just once. The gene calls are TRBV28 and TRBJ1-1, with D unresolved. This CDR3 contains 15 residues. Trimming removed 6 bases from V and 1 base from J, with 15 bases in between. Germline V gives CDR1 MDHEN, CDR2 SYDVKM. The CDR3 loop is CASRLVGVENTEAFF. The CDR3 nucleotides are TGTGCCAGCAGGTTAGTCGGGGTTGAGAACACTGAAGCTTTCTTT.

CDR3: CASSPQSAPGYNEQFF. DNA for the CDR3: TGTGCCAGCAGCCCTCAAAGTGCTCCGGGCTACAATGAGCAGTTCTTC. This chain links TRBV5-4 with TRBJ2-1, with D hard to call. Germline CDR1 and CDR2: SGHNT and YYREEE (reference sequence). V was trimmed by 4 bases and J by 3 bases, leaving 17 bases between them. The CDR3 has 16 amino acids.

The V call is TRBV5-1, the J call TRBJ2-1; the D gene is possibly TRBD1 (5 bases). The CDR3 sequence is 13 residues long. Germline-derived CDR1 and CDR2 are SGHRS and YFSETQ. V lost 0 bases, J lost 8 bases, and 9 bases lay in between. This CDR3 reads CASSLEDSYEQFF. The DNA of the CDR3 is TGCGCCAGCAGCTTGGAAGACAGCTATGAGCAGTTCTTC.

The chain couples TRBV14 to TRBJ2-1, with TRBD2 as a possible D gene (5 bases). The CDR3 contains 13 residues. With 0 bases removed from V and 8 bases from J, the gap between germline ends came to 8 bases. Germline V gene sequence: CDR1 SGHDN, CDR2 FVKESK. The CDR3 nucleotides are TGTGCCAGCAGCCAAGACGGGATCGATGAGCAGTTCTTC. Its translation: CASSQDGIDEQFF.

J is TRBJ2-2 and V is TRBV14; 8 bases line up with TRBD2. Unmatched junction bases numbered 4, after V lost 4 bases and J lost 0 bases. The CDR3 runs 16 residues. Germline CDR1 SGHDN, CDR2 FVKESK. The CDR3 reads CASSRVAGTNTGELFF. In nucleotides, the CDR3 is TGTGCCAGCAGCCGCGTAGCGGGAACGAACACCGGGGAGCTGTTTTTT. Variable domain in full (rest from reference TRBV14 and TRBJ2-2): EAGVTQFPSHSVIEKGQTVTLRCDPISGHDNLYWYRRVMGKEIKFLLHFVKESKQDESGMPNNRFLAERTGGTYSTLKVQPAELEDSGVYFCASSRVAGTNTGELFFGEGSRLTVL.

This chain uses TRBV13 with TRBJ2-7; TRBD1 agrees at 8 bases. The CDR3 length is 14 residues. The germline gives CDR1 PRHDT, CDR2 FYEKMQ (reference sequence). V was pared by 5 bases and J by 6 bases, with 9 bases of the junction left unmatched. CDR3 nucleotides: TGTGCCAGCAGCCCACTCGTAACAGGGGGCGAGCAGTACTTC. This encodes CASSPLVTGGEQYF.

The V and J genes are TRBV28 and TRBJ1-4, with 7 nucleotides matching TRBD1. Germline CDR1 reads MDHEN; CDR2 reads SYDVKM. The junction had 9 bases not matched to a gene; V was cut back by 4 bases and J by 7 bases. The CDR3 length is 15 residues. The CDR3 loop is CASSWGAGGSEKLFF. The CDR3 region has the DNA TGTGCCAGCAGTTGGGGGGCAGGGGGGTCTGAAAAACTGTTTTTT.

CDR3 in DNA: TGTGCCATCAGACGGGCAGGGGAGGGTGAAAAACTGTTTTTT. Amino acid sequence: CAIRRAGEGEKLFF. This rearrangement joins TRBV6-1 to TRBJ1-4; maybe TRBD1 (6 bases). The germline CDR1 and CDR2 sequences are MNHNS and SASEGT. V lost 10 bases to trimming and J lost 7 bases, with 19 bases between them. The CDR3 extends over 14 amino acids.

This clone was seen a few times. V gene TRBV5-5 combines with J gene TRBJ1-2; TRBD1 might be the D (6 bases). Trimming left V 4 bases short and J 0 bases short, with 13 bases between. The CDR3 is 15 amino acids. Germline CDR1 SGHKS, CDR2 YYEKEE (reference sequence). CDR3 amino acids: CASSPGDRTNYGYTF. The CDR3, as DNA: TGTGCCAGCAGCCCCGGCGACAGGACTAACTATGGCTACACCTTC.

This CDR3 reads CASSMRGQGLPGPGNTIYF. The CDR3 region has the DNA TGTGCCAGCAGCATGCGGGGACAGGGGCTTCCGGGACCTGGAAACACCATATATTTT. This chain links TRBV27 with TRBJ1-3, with 10 positions matching TRBD1. This CDR3 has 19 amino acids. V shed 6 bases and J 2 bases; nucleotides not matched to a gene: 16. The germline CDR1 and CDR2 sequences are MNHEY and SMNVEV (reference sequence).

V usage is TRBV10-1 and J usage is TRBJ2-5; 8 bases agree with TRBD2. The CDR3 runs 15 residues. The germline CDR1 and CDR2 sequences are WNHNN and SYGVQD (reference sequence). The V and J ends lost 11 bases and 4 bases, in that order; junction bases with no gene match: 15. CDR3 region: CAATREGGGGETQYF. For the CDR3, the DNA is TGCGCCGCAACACGGGAGGGGGGAGGAGGAGAGACCCAGTACTTC.

A single count supports this clone. The rearrangement links TRBV19 to TRBJ2-7; 8 bases line up with TRBD2. CDR3 length: 15 residues. Looked up from germline, CDR1 is LNHDA and CDR2 is SQIVND (reference sequence). Trimming removed 5 bases from V and 1 base from J; junction bases left unmatched: 7. The CDR3 DNA sequence: TGTGCCAGTAGTTCGTCTAGCGGGTTATCCTACGAGCAGTACTTC. It specifies CASSSSSGLSYEQYF.

The rearrangement links TRBV5-1 to TRBJ2-1; 8 bases align to TRBD2. J gave up 8 bases and V 0 bases, and 10 bases lay outside the gene matches. The CDR3 has 16 amino acids. The germline V gene encodes CDR1 SGHRS and CDR2 YFSETQ. The CDR3 region is CASSLETGGPRDEQFF. In nucleotides, the CDR3 is TGCGCCAGCAGCTTGGAGACGGGAGGGCCACGGGATGAGCAGTTCTTC.

The rearrangement joins TRBV4-1 to TRBJ2-1; no firm D call. V was cut by 4 bases and J by 10 bases, with 14 bases left in between. Germline CDR1 reads MGHRA; CDR2 reads YSYEKL. The CDR3 is made up of 13 amino acids. CDR3 amino acids: CASSPGPFSEQFF. Here the CDR3 DNA reads TGCGCCAGCAGCCCGGGTCCCTTCTCGGAGCAGTTCTTC.

The chain joins TRBV6-1 to TRBJ1-1, with unresolved D. Germline loops: CDR1 MNHNS, CDR2 SASEGT. V was shortened by 0 bases and J by 4 bases, with 6 bases between the two germline ends. The CDR3 covers 13 residues. CDR3 in DNA: TGTGCCAGCAGTGAAGCTCGGGGCACTGAAGCTTTCTTT. It codes for CASSEARGTEAFF.

The genes are TRBV19 and TRBJ2-1; the match to TRBD2 covers 14 bases. Trimming removed 10 bases from V and 10 bases from J; junction bases left unmatched: 3. Germline V CDR1 and CDR2: LNHDA, SQIVND (reference sequence). CDR3 length: 12 amino acids. The CDR3 sequence is CATRLAGGEQFF. CDR3 in DNA: TGTGCCACAAGACTAGCGGGAGGGGAGCAGTTCTTC.

The V and J genes are TRBV6-5 and TRBJ1-2, with TRBD1 matching over 7 bases. From germline, CDR1 is MNHEY and CDR2 SVGAGI. With 2 bases clipped from V and 4 bases from J, the junction kept 1 base outside the gene matches. This CDR3 has 13 residues. The CDR3 coding sequence is TGTGCCAGCAGTTACGGACAGGCCTATGGCTACACCTTC. Its protein product is CASSYGQAYGYTF.

V usage is TRBV7-2 and J usage is TRBJ2-7; no definite D call. The CDR3 spans 15 residues. V was clipped by 5 bases and J by 0 bases, with 14 bases between them. CDR1 is SGHTA, CDR2 FQGNSA, per germline. The CDR3 loop reads CASSNLGMFSYEQYF. The CDR3 coding sequence is TGTGCCAGCAGCAACCTGGGCATGTTCTCCTACGAGCAGTACTTC.

The chain joins TRBV29-1 to TRBJ2-1, with TRBD1 identical over 7 bases. This CDR3 is 11 amino acids long. V lost 8 bases to trimming and J lost 7 bases; unmatched junction nucleotides: 5. Germline lookup yields CDR1 SQVTM and CDR2 ANQGSEA. The CDR3 sequence is CSFHRGNEQFF. The DNA of the CDR3 is TGCAGCTTCCACAGGGGTAATGAGCAGTTCTTC.